This T cell receptor beta chain came from a study of cytomegalovirus exposure and HLA in healthy donors. Per the germline V gene, CDR1 is WSHSY and CDR2 is SAAADI. V shed 1 base, J shed 2 bases, and the junction held 2 bases outside the gene matches. The CDR3 runs 15 residues. It was with 60 Vbeta and 13 Jbeta primers that the PCR ran. Profiling relied on immunoSEQ multiplex PCR, and the TCRdb table lists in-frame clones only, not all of them. This repertoire shows 110,000 to 150,000 clones, roughly 70% found once; its top ten account for 1.5% to 2%. This clonotype was sampled from a woman between 35 and 50 years old in good health and CMV-seronegative. The genes are TRBV10-2 and TRBJ2-7; 10 nucleotides line up with TRBD2. Sequenced input: PBMCs. The CDR3 DNA reads TGCGCCAGCAGTGAGTGGCTAGCGGGAGCCTACGAGCAGTACTTC. Amino acid sequence: CASSEWLAGAYEQYF.